A selection of T cell receptor beta chains follows, all from one sample in a study of Siglec-9 on CD8 T cells in melanoma. Sequenced by immunoSEQ multiplex PCR; TCRdb stores in-frame clones only, minus some. The profile covers about 30,000 clones, with 80% appearing a single time and approximately 5.4% taken by the ten largest. The specimen sequenced was Siglec-9- CD8+ T cells sorted from blood. These receptors came from a human donor in good health. Each CDR3 is given with its conserved first and last residue. Each record gives: clone size, D gene, V gene, J gene, CDR3 protein, CDR3 DNA. The D gene is left open where the match is weak. Expanded clones are given a class, and other clones once, few, many or no size at all.

few	TRBD1	TRBV18	TRBJ1-1	CASSPRRDRTSNTEAFF	TGTGCCAGCTCACCCAGGCGGGACAGGACCTCGAACACTGAAGCTTTCTTT
few	NA	TRBV5-4	TRBJ1-2	CASSLGWTAIGYTF	TGTGCCAGCAGCTTGGGTTGGACAGCAATTGGCTACACCTTC
NA	NA	TRBV28	TRBJ1-1	CASSLSARKLNTEAFF	TGTGCCAGCAGTTTGTCGGCCCGCAAGCTGAACACTGAAGCTTTCTTT
NA	NA	TRBV5-8	TRBJ2-7	CASSLPVSYEQYF	TGTGCCAGCAGCTTGCCCGTTTCCTACGAGCAGTACTTC
NA	TRBD1	TRBV28	TRBJ1-6	CASSLDRDRDLSPLHF	TGTGCCAGCAGTTTAGACCGGGACAGGGATCTTTCACCCCTCCACTTT
few	NA	TRBV7-9	TRBJ1-1	CASSFTGLSEAFF	TGTGCCAGCAGCTTTACAGGGCTATCTGAAGCTTTCTTT
few	NA	TRBV27	TRBJ2-7	CASSLSPGALSYEQYF	TGTGCCAGCAGTTTATCTCCGGGGGCTCTCTCCTACGAGCAGTACTTC
NA	TRBD1	TRBV13	TRBJ2-2	CASSSGTVADTNTGELFF	TGTGCCAGCAGCTCTGGGACAGTAGCAGATACGAACACCGGGGAGCTGTTTTTT
NA	TRBD1	TRBV7-9	TRBJ1-4	CASSFGTGGREKLFF	TGTGCCAGCAGCTTCGGGACAGGGGGCCGTGAAAAACTGTTTTTT
NA	NA	TRBV6-1	TRBJ1-2	CASSEHRSDYGYTF	TGTGCCAGCAGTGAACACAGGTCTGACTATGGCTACACCTTC
NA	NA	TRBV5-8	TRBJ2-2	CASSLEGALNTGELFF	TGTGCCAGCAGCTTGGAAGGGGCTCTGAACACCGGGGAGCTGTTTTTT
NA	NA	TRBV4-1	TRBJ2-1	CASSLYNEQFF	TGCGCCAGCAGCCTCTACAATGAGCAGTTCTTC
NA	NA	TRBV27	TRBJ1-5	CASGYPMKQPQHF	TGTGCCAGCGGATACCCGATGAAGCAACCCCAGCATTTT
NA	NA	TRBV11-3	TRBJ1-1	CASSLSVGTEAFF	TGTGCCAGCAGCTTAAGCGTGGGGACTGAAGCTTTCTTT
NA	NA	TRBV27	TRBJ2-3	CASGADTDTQYF	TGTGCCAGCGGAGCGGACACAGATACGCAGTATTTT
few	NA	TRBV7-9	TRBJ1-4	CASSPRGGPSNEKLFF	TGTGCCAGCAGCCCACGGGGTGGACCTTCTAATGAAAAACTGTTTTTT
NA	NA	TRBV5-1	TRBJ2-2	CASRTDLGGELFF	TGCGCCAGCAGGACTGATTTGGGCGGGGAGCTGTTTTTT
NA	NA	TRBV4-1	TRBJ2-6	CASSQDSGANVLTF	TGCGCCAGCAGCCAAGACTCTGGGGCCAACGTCCTGACTTTC
NA	TRBD2	TRBV10-2	TRBJ2-3	CASSESPGLAAPSTDTQYF	TGCGCCAGCAGTGAGTCGCCAGGACTAGCGGCACCTAGCACAGATACGCAGTATTTT
NA	TRBD2	TRBV11-2	TRBJ2-2	CASSLERGLAPTGELFF	TGTGCCAGCAGCTTAGAGCGGGGACTAGCACCCACCGGGGAGCTGTTTTTT
NA	TRBD2	TRBV18	TRBJ2-3	CASSPGLGTQYF	TGTGCCAGCTCACCAGGACTAGGCACGCAGTATTTT
NA	NA	TRBV7-9	TRBJ2-1	CASSPASNEQFF	TGTGCCAGCAGCCCGGCTAGCAATGAGCAGTTCTTC
NA	NA	TRBV27	TRBJ2-1	CASTRSSWDNEQFF	TGTGCCAGCACCCGAAGTAGTTGGGACAATGAGCAGTTCTTC
NA	TRBD2	TRBV6-5	TRBJ2-3	CASKPGRAPGTQYF	TGTGCCAGCAAACCCGGGAGGGCCCCGGGTACGCAGTATTTT
NA	NA	TRBV2	TRBJ2-3	CASGGIAEISTDTQYF	TGTGCCAGTGGGGGCATAGCGGAAATAAGCACAGATACGCAGTATTTT
NA	NA	TRBV4-2	TRBJ1-1	CASSVPGVNTEAFF	TGTGCCAGCAGCGTACCTGGGGTGAACACTGAAGCTTTCTTT
NA	TRBD1	TRBV5-1	TRBJ2-5	CASSLRGQETQYF	TGCGCCAGCAGCCTCAGGGGGCAAGAGACCCAGTACTTC
NA	NA	TRBV7-8	TRBJ2-3	CASTPGVSTDTQYF	TGTGCCAGCACCCCAGGGGTTAGCACAGATACGCAGTATTTT
NA	TRBD1	TRBV19	TRBJ2-1	CASSIEDRAYNEQFF	TGTGCCAGTAGTATAGAGGACAGGGCCTACAATGAGCAGTTCTTC
few	NA	TRBV30	TRBJ1-1	CAWSVSVGTEAFF	TGTGCCTGGAGTGTGAGCGTGGGGACTGAAGCTTTCTTT
once	TRBD2	TRBV27	TRBJ2-5	CASSPLRAGRKTQYF	TGTGCCAGCAGTCCCCTAAGAGCGGGGCGGAAGACCCAGTACTTC
NA	TRBD2	TRBV9	TRBJ2-3	CASSISGGTDTQYF	TGTGCCAGCAGCATTAGCGGGGGTACAGATACGCAGTATTTT
NA	NA	TRBV7-9	TRBJ1-1	CASSQRGGETEAFF	TGTGCCAGCAGCCAACGGGGAGGGGAAACTGAAGCTTTCTTT
NA	NA	TRBV10-3	TRBJ1-6	CAISEPAGVGNSPLHF	TGTGCCATCAGTGAGCCTGCGGGAGTCGGCAATTCACCCCTCCACTTT
NA	NA	TRBV4-1	TRBJ1-5	CASSQDRGQPQHF	TGCGCCAGCAGCCAAGATCGGGGCCAGCCCCAGCATTTT
NA	NA	TRBV4-1	TRBJ1-1	CASSEISGPTEAFF	TGCGCCAGCAGCGAAATCTCAGGGCCCACTGAAGCTTTCTTT
NA	TRBD1	TRBV27	TRBJ1-5	CASSPSRTGGNQPQHF	TGTGCCAGCAGCCCCTCGAGGACAGGAGGTAATCAGCCCCAGCATTTT
few	NA	TRBV6-6	TRBJ1-1	CASSYNPGTEAFF	TGTGCCAGCAGTTATAATCCAGGCACTGAAGCTTTCTTT
NA	TRBD2	TRBV5-1	TRBJ2-1	CASSLEASGGFYEQFF	TGCGCCAGCAGCTTGGAGGCTAGCGGGGGATTCTATGAGCAGTTCTTC
once	NA	TRBV13	TRBJ1-3	CASSLSRESSGNTIYF	TGTGCCAGCAGCTTAAGTCGGGAGAGCTCTGGAAACACCATATATTTT
NA	TRBD1	TRBV6-1	TRBJ2-3	CASSSGTGGPDTQYF	TGTGCCAGCAGTTCCGGGACAGGGGGCCCAGATACGCAGTATTTT
NA	NA	TRBV5-1	TRBJ1-1	CASSTGNASGTEAFF	TGCGCCAGCAGCACCGGGAACGCATCGGGGACTGAAGCTTTCTTT
NA	NA	TRBV6-5	TRBJ1-5	CASRGTAYSNQPQHF	TGTGCCAGCAGGGGGACGGCCTATAGCAATCAGCCCCAGCATTTT
NA	NA	TRBV27	TRBJ1-5	CASRLTVETVQPQHF	TGTGCCAGCCGCCTGACAGTGGAAACGGTTCAGCCCCAGCATTTT
few	TRBD1	TRBV5-6	TRBJ2-7	CASSLANGRGLAYEQYF	TGTGCCAGCAGCTTGGCCAATGGCAGGGGGCTGGCCTACGAGCAGTACTTC
few	NA	TRBV5-6	TRBJ1-4	CASSFGTLENLFF	TGTGCCAGCAGCTTCGGAACCCTTGAAAACCTGTTTTTT
NA	TRBD1	TRBV6-5	TRBJ2-2	CASSYPGTGGELFF	TGTGCCAGCAGTTACCCGGGGACAGGCGGGGAGCTGTTTTTT
NA	NA	TRBV9	TRBJ1-2	CASSVGSGLTYGYTF	TGTGCCAGCAGCGTGGGGTCAGGTCTTACCTATGGCTACACCTTC
NA	NA	TRBV21-1	TRBJ1-1	CASSGENTEAFF	TGTGCCAGCAGCGGAGAGAACACTGAAGCTTTCTTT
NA	NA	TRBV7-9	TRBJ2-1	CASSPPEGGNEQFF	TGTGCCAGCAGCCCGCCGGAGGGGGGGAATGAGCAGTTCTTC
NA	TRBD1	TRBV27	TRBJ2-7	CASSLLGQGSYEQYF	TGTGCCAGCAGTTTATTGGGACAGGGGTCATACGAGCAGTACTTC
NA	NA	TRBV29-1	TRBJ2-1	CSVVRSSYNEQFF	TGCAGCGTTGTTCGTAGCTCCTACAATGAGCAGTTCTTC
NA	TRBD1	TRBV5-1	TRBJ2-2	CASSLGTGNTGELFF	TGCGCCAGCAGCTTGGGGACAGGCAACACCGGGGAGCTGTTTTTT